The TCR beta chain described here comes from a study of T cells in women clearing cervical HPV infection. Findings and caveats of the study: TRBV6-7 abundance was lower in cases than controls (around 0.1% versus 0.15%). CIN3+ cases had significantly higher TCR repertoire richness than controls, but evenness did not differ.

In the case of this clone: Its antigen is unknown. The CDR3 end lies 3 residues beyond the end of the read and is filled in from the germline J gene.

The CDR3 runs to 14 residues. The germline V gene encodes CDR1 SNHLY and CDR2 FYNNEI. V lost 6 bases and J 5 bases, leaving 15 bases between the germline ends. Clones were sequenced by immunoSEQ multiplex PCR, and TCRdb holds only the in-frame ones, with some missing. The sample includes around 35,000 clones. The sequenced sample consisted of blood buffy coat. The source of this sequence is a woman between 18 and 70 years old with a cervical HPV16 infection that either progressed to CIN3+ or cleared (not recorded which). The genes are TRBV2 and TRBJ2-3; tentatively, D is TRBD2 (6 bases). Incomplete CDR3 DNA: TGTGCCAGCAGGGCGGGACTGAGGGGAGATACG. Protein sequence: CASRAGLRGDT. The whole CDR3 is CASRAGLRGDTQYF.